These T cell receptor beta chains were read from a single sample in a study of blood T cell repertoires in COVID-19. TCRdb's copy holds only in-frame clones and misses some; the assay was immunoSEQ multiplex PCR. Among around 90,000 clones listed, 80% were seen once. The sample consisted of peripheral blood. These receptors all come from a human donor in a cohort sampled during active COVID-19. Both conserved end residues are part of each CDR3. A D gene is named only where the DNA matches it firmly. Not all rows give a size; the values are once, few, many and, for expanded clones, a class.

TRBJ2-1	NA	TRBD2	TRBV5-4	CASSRGTSDMYNEQFF	TGTGCCAGCAGCCGAGGGACTAGCGATATGTACAATGAGCAGTTCTTC
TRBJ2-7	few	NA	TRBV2	CASSSGEQYF	TGTGCCAGCAGTTCGGGGGAGCAGTACTTC
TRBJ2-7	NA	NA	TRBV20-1	CSGRDNYEQYF	TGCAGCGGACGGGACAACTACGAGCAGTACTTC
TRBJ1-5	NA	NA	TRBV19	CASSIFRSGQPQHF	TGTGCCAGTAGTATATTCAGGTCGGGGCAGCCCCAGCATTTT
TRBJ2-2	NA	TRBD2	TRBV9	CASSEGTSRYTGELFF	TGTGCCAGCAGCGAAGGGACTAGCCGTTACACCGGGGAGCTGTTTTTT
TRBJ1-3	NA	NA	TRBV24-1	CATSGATGNTIYF	TGTGCCACCAGTGGGGCAACTGGAAACACCATATATTTT
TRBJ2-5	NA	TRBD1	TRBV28	CASRGTGQGGTQYF	TGTGCCAGCAGGGGAACGGGACAGGGGGGGACCCAGTACTTC
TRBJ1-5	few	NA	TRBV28	CASSRPAGGNQPQHF	TGTGCCAGCAGCCGACCAGCGGGGGGGAATCAGCCCCAGCATTTT
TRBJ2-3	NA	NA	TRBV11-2	CASSLSRDTQYF	TGTGCCAGCAGCCTCTCCAGGGATACGCAGTATTTT
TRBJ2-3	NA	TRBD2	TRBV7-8	CASSLVAGGYTDTQYF	TGTGCCAGCAGCTTAGTGGCGGGAGGGTACACAGATACGCAGTATTTT
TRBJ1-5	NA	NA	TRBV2	CASSESEVVGSQF	TGTGCCAGCAGTGAATCGGAGGTCGTCGGGAGTCAGTTT
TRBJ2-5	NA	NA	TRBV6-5	CASSFRTGQETQYF	TGTGCCAGCAGTTTCCGGACTGGACAAGAGACCCAGTACTTC
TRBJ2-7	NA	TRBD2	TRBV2	CASAREGEQYF	TGTGCCAGCGCAAGGGAGGGAGAGCAGTACTTC
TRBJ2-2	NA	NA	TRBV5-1	CASSQNLPGELFF	TGCGCCAGCAGCCAGAACCTCCCCGGGGAGCTGTTTTTT
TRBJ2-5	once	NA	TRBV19	CASSIGTLRAETQYF	TGTGCCAGTAGTATCGGTACCCTGAGGGCAGAGACCCAGTACTTC
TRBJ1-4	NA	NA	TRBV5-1	CASSLGGSATNEKLFF	TGCGCCAGCAGCTTGGGGGGCTCCGCAACTAATGAAAAACTGTTTTTT
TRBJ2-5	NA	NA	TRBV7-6	CASSPQEGAALNQETQYF	TGTGCCAGCAGCCCCCAGGAGGGGGCCGCTCTAAACCAAGAGACCCAGTACTTC
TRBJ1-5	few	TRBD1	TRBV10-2	CASRDRAHQPQHF	TGCGCCAGCAGGGACAGGGCCCATCAGCCCCAGCATTTT
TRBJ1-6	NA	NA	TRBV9	CASSPGIIGSPLHF	TGTGCCAGCAGCCCCGGGATTATCGGATCACCCCTCCACTTT
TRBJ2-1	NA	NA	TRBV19	CASSMAGLGFDNEQFF	TGTGCCAGTAGTATGGCGGGGTTGGGGTTCGACAATGAGCAGTTCTTC